This T cell receptor beta chain is drawn from a study of T cell repertoires in cytomegalovirus infection (dated by TCRdb to between 2018 and 2021). About the investigation overall: Alongside well-studied HLA-B-restricted epitopes, the peptide stimulations were aimed at recently identified HLA-C-restricted CMV epitopes, whose presentation resists viral immunomodulation. The HLA type of each donor mattered for the analysis, because public TCR beta signatures pointed to carriage of CMV infection along with the matching HLA type.

On this clonotype itself: The antigen it recognizes is unknown. Within one base of it there is no much larger clone, and no base qualities were kept.

Via the germline V gene, CDR1 is SGHVS and CDR2 FNYEAQ. V gives up 5 bases and J gives up 0 bases, and the segment between their germline ends measures 14 bases. From the cysteine through the phenylalanine, the CDR3 covers 16 amino acids. The CDR3 DNA has 48 bases and is translated from base 1. What the study reported, not specific to this receptor: The ex vivo response was dominated by HLA-C-restricted CMV-specific TCR beta clonotypes, which also provided the single most frequent clonotype in two of eight donors. Carriers of CMV infection plus the relevant HLA type were discriminated by the cumulative frequency of public TCR beta family members in the study cohort and in an independent roughly 340-donor cohort.

Instrument used: Illumina HiSeq 1500. Using fastp trimming at Q25 and MiXCR clonotype assembly, TCRdb reanalyzed the public sequencing data and kept in-frame beta chains. Rows matching on CDR3 protein sequence are summarized as one entry with the most common DNA and genes. In all, the sample holds a few hundred thousand distinct CDR3 sequences, and roughly 42% of those were seen once. The ten largest make up just under 45% of the sample. The sample's treatment or condition label, decoded: in vitro stimulation with specific CMV peptide epitopes to enrich CMV-specific T cells. The material was cultured PBMCs, obtained from culture after CMV antigen stimulation. The rearrangement combines TRBV7-6 with TRBJ2-4; TRBD1 is possibly the D segment (5 matching bases). The origin of this receptor is a human donor in good health (CMV status not recorded). Some clones in this sample may be carry-over from other donors' samples. The encoded CDR3 is CASSPRQRLAKNIQYF. The DNA is as follows: TGTGCCAGCAGCCCTAGACAGCGACTAGCCAAAAACATTCAGTACTTC.